The 18 T cell receptor beta chains reported below all come from one sample, sequenced in a study of OX40 agonist ivuxolimab in advanced cancers. Here immunoSEQ multiplex PCR was the method, and the copy in TCRdb shows in-frame clones only, minus some. Here the sample spans 50,000 or so clones, around 85% being singletons. The sequenced sample was CD4+ or CD8+ T cells sorted from blood, obtained in a trial of the OX40 agonist ivuxolimab. The receptor source for this set is an adult with an advanced solid tumor such as melanoma, head and neck, liver or kidney cancer.

This clone turned up a few times. The chain combines TRBV15 with TRBJ2-1, with D unresolved. This CDR3 contains 18 residues. Trimming removed 3 bases at V and 6 bases at J, with 24 bases between. Per the germline V gene, CDR1 is LNHNV and CDR2 is YYDKDF (reference sequence). As DNA, the CDR3 is TGTGCCACCAGCAGCCCTAATGGATTTACGGTCACTTCCAATGAGCAGTTCTTC. This codes for CATSSPNGFTVTSNEQFF.

This chain connects TRBV11-3 to TRBJ2-1; TRBD1 matches at 8 bases. The CDR3 sequence is 15 residues long. J was trimmed by 9 bases and V by 5 bases; bases with no gene match: 12. Germline V gene lookup returns CDR1 SGHNT and CDR2 YENEEA. CDR3 in DNA: TGTGCCAGCAGCCGCGACAGGGGCCTAGAGGGTGAGCAGTTCTTC. Residues: CASSRDRGLEGEQFF.

The gene calls are TRBV7-7 and TRBJ2-5, with TRBD2 as a possible D gene (6 bases). This CDR3 spans 15 amino acids. Trimming removed 3 bases from V and 3 bases from J, with 14 bases in between. Germline V CDR1 and CDR2: SSHAT, FNYEAQ (reference sequence). The DNA for the CDR3 is TGTGCCAGCAGCTTGGGGAGGACTGGAGAAGAGACCCAGTACTTC. Translation: CASSLGRTGEETQYF.

This chain links TRBV5-1 with TRBJ1-2; perhaps TRBD1 as D (6 bases). Trimming stripped 4 bases from V and 2 bases from J, with 12 bases between. This CDR3 has 14 residues. Per the germline V gene, CDR1 is SGHRS and CDR2 is YFSETQ. CDR3 region: CASSQDQGNYGYTF. The CDR3 bases are TGCGCCAGCAGCCAAGACCAGGGGAACTATGGCTACACCTTC. Complete variable domain (other parts from reference TRBV5-1 and TRBJ1-2): KAGVTQTPRYLIKTRGQQVTLSCSPISGHRSVSWYQQTPGQGLQFLFEYFSETQRNKGNFPGRFSGRQFSNSRSEMNVSTLELGDSALYLCASSQDQGNYGYTFGSGTRLTVV.

This rearrangement joins TRBV21-1 to TRBJ1-3; the listed D gene, TRBD1, was not tested against the DNA. TRBV21-1 is classified as a pseudogene. This CDR3 has 17 residues. This CDR3 is CASSKDGHPEPGNTIYF. The CDR3 bases are TGTGCCAGCAGCAAAGATGGACACCCAGAGCCTGGAAACACCATATATTTT.

The rearrangement joins TRBV7-2 to TRBJ1-4; maybe TRBD1 (6 bases). This CDR3 region has 17 residues. The V and J ends lost 2 bases and 4 bases respectively, with 17 bases between them. Germline V gene sequence: CDR1 SGHTA, CDR2 FQGNSA. The DNA of the CDR3 is TGTGCCAGCAGCTTAAATTGGGGGGCAGATAATAATGAAAAACTGTTTTTT. Amino acid sequence: CASSLNWGADNNEKLFF.

V gene TRBV6-1 combines with J gene TRBJ2-1; D may be TRBD2 (7 bases). Germline lookup yields CDR1 MNHNS and CDR2 SASEGT. Trimming left V 1 base short and J 4 bases short, with 26 bases between. This CDR3 is built from 20 residues. CDR3 bases: TGTGCCAGCAGTGAAGTTATGGGGGCAGCCACTAGCGTCAAATACAATGAGCAGTTCTTC. It translates to CASSEVMGAATSVKYNEQFF.

V usage is TRBV6-1 and J usage is TRBJ1-2, with 9 bases that match TRBD1. This CDR3 is built from 15 residues. CDR1 is MNHNS and CDR2 is SASEGT in the germline V gene. V dropped 3 bases and J dropped 5; count of bases not matched to a gene: 7. CDR3 DNA sequence: TGTGCCAGCAGTGAGGCCGGGACAGGGACGTATGGCTACACCTTC. Its translation is CASSEAGTGTYGYTF.

V is TRBV2 and J is TRBJ2-5; TRBD2 aligns across 9 bases. The V segment lost 4 bases and the J segment 2 bases; nucleotides outside the gene matches: 8. Looked up from germline, CDR1 is SNHLY and CDR2 is FYNNEI. The CDR3 length is 16 residues. The CDR3 spells CASSVERGAVQETQYF. The CDR3, as DNA: TGTGCCAGCAGTGTCGAGCGGGGGGCAGTTCAAGAGACCCAGTACTTC.

This clone was counted a few times. This rearrangement joins TRBV6-5 to TRBJ1-4; D remains unclear. Germline loops: CDR1 MNHEY, CDR2 SVGAGI. The V end was cut by 0 bases, the J end by 0 bases, with 5 bases between. The CDR3 is 15 amino acids. For the CDR3, the DNA is TGTGCCAGCAGTTACTCCTCAGCAACTAATGAAAAACTGTTTTTT. Translating it yields CASSYSSATNEKLFF.

The V and J genes are TRBV10-1 and TRBJ2-3; D is unresolved. The germline V and J ends were trimmed by 2 bases and 4 bases, with 25 bases remaining between them. The CDR3 contains 19 residues. Germline values: CDR1 WNHNN, CDR2 SYGVQD (reference sequence). The CDR3 reads CASSEKGCWAALKSDTQYF. CDR3 in DNA: TGCGCCAGCAGTGAGAAAGGCTGTTGGGCGGCTTTGAAATCAGATACGCAGTATTTT.

The chain is built from TRBV18 and TRBJ2-3, with unresolved D. From germline, CDR1 is KGHSH and CDR2 LQKENI. The V end was cut by 5 bases, the J end by 7 bases, with 13 bases between. The length of the CDR3 is 13 residues. CDR3 in amino acids: CASSAPGGHTQYF. Here the CDR3 DNA reads TGTGCCAGCTCAGCCCCCGGTGGGCATACGCAGTATTTT.

This clone was recorded once. The rearrangement links TRBV10-3 to TRBJ2-5; D possibly uses TRBD1 or TRBD2 (6 bases each). V shed 2 bases and J shed 3 bases, with 16 bases lying between them. Germline V lookup: CDR1 ENHRY, CDR2 SYGVKD. CDR3 size: 16 residues. The CDR3 protein is CAISEIGRGGKETQYF. The CDR3, as DNA: TGTGCCATCAGTGAGATTGGCAGGGGAGGAAAAGAGACCCAGTACTTC.

DNA of the CDR3: TGTGCCAGCAGCCCCTCGAGGGCGGCGCCTAACTATGGCTACACCTTC. Translated, it gives CASSPSRAAPNYGYTF. This chain uses TRBV7-9 with TRBJ1-2; D is uncertain. The CDR3 contains 16 residues. Germline CDR1 and CDR2: SEHNR and FQNEAQ (reference sequence). The V and J ends lost 5 bases and 0 bases respectively, with 16 bases between them.

The genes are TRBV10-3 and TRBJ2-1; TRBD2 matches 9 bases. The CDR3 consists of 16 residues. V dropped 5 bases and J dropped 3; count of bases not matched to a gene: 8. Germline CDR1 reads ENHRY; CDR2 reads SYGVKD. CDR3 sequence (DNA): TGTGCCATCAGTCTGGCGACTAGCGGAGTCTACAATGAGCAGTTCTTC. This encodes CAISLATSGVYNEQFF.

The chain combines TRBV7-8 with TRBJ2-1; TRBD2 might be the D (5 bases). CDR1 SGHVS and CDR2 FQNEAQ come from the germline V gene. Trimming cost V 1 base and J 10 bases, with 5 bases left between them. The CDR3 covers 11 residues. CDR3 sequence: CASSLEREQFF. CDR3 coding DNA: TGTGCCAGCAGCTTAGAGCGGGAGCAGTTCTTC.

The rearrangement uses TRBV4-2 and TRBJ2-7, with 12 bases matching TRBD2. Germline V gene data show CDR1 as LGHNA and CDR2 as YNFKEQ. The CDR3 consists of 18 residues. V trimming: 3 bases; J trimming: 3 bases; junction bases outside the gene matches: 12. The CDR3, as DNA: TGTGCCAGCAGCCAGGACGGACTAGCGGGACCTCCCGTCTACGAGCAGTACTTC. It yields the protein CASSQDGLAGPPVYEQYF.

Only a few counts were recorded for this clone. The V call is TRBV4-1, the J call TRBJ2-1, with 12 bases fitting TRBD2. Germline assignment: CDR1 MGHRA and CDR2 YSYEKL. With 3 bases clipped from V and 4 bases from J, the junction kept 13 bases outside the gene matches. CDR3 length: 19 amino acids. The CDR3 sequence is CASSHLGLAGRTGYNEQFF. For the CDR3, the DNA is TGCGCCAGCAGCCATCTCGGACTAGCGGGGAGAACTGGGTACAATGAGCAGTTCTTC.